This T cell receptor beta chain comes out of a study of shared clonotypes between healthy human individuals. The assay used deep level. Method: immunoSEQ multiplex PCR; TCRdb's copy keeps in-frame clones and lacks some. This sample has 2 million to 3 million clones; more than 85% occur once, and the top ten carry 0.36%. Study-wide results and caveats: A limitation of the genetic and exposure-history diversity represented arose from few donors. Sampling included only blood; tissue repertoires likely differ.

With regard to this clone: Its target is unknown.

Sequences were obtained from naive CD4+ T cells from PBMCs. Subset described: CD45RA+ positively selected. This receptor was identified in a man between 18 and 29 years old in good health. Some clones in this sample may be carry-over from other donors' samples.

The CDR3 region is CASSYLGTGLNEQFF. Written as DNA, the CDR3 is TGTGCCAGCAGTTACCTGGGGACAGGGCTCAATGAGCAGTTCTTC. V gene TRBV6-5 combines with J gene TRBJ2-1, with TRBD1 identical over 9 bases. The germline V gene encodes CDR1 MNHEY and CDR2 SVGAGI. The trim removed 2 bases at V and 6 bases at J, leaving 5 bases unmatched. The CDR3 runs 15 residues.